The 20 T cell receptor beta chains in this list originate from one sample, sequenced in a study of blood T cell repertoires in COVID-19. Method: immunoSEQ multiplex PCR; TCRdb's copy keeps in-frame clones and lacks some. Of some 230,000 clones listed, roughly 80% are singletons. Sequenced material: peripheral blood. The origin of the receptors is a woman aged 60-75 years with acute or convalescent COVID-19.

CDR3 amino acids: CASGPLPGQGSLNEQFF. CDR3 nucleotides: TGTGCTAGTGGCCCCCTTCCGGGACAGGGGTCTTTAAATGAGCAGTTCTTC. V usage is TRBV12-5 and J usage is TRBJ2-1; 10 nucleotides line up with TRBD1. The germline V gene encodes CDR1 LGHNT and CDR2 FRNRAP. Losses at the gene ends were 6 bases for V and 7 bases for J; bases not matched to a gene: 15. CDR3 length equals 17 residues.

The chain combines TRBV5-1 with TRBJ2-6, with D tentatively TRBD1 (6 bases). Trimming removed 3 bases from V and 0 bases from J, with 13 bases in between. CDR1 is SGHRS, CDR2 YFSETQ, per germline. This CDR3 is 17 amino acids long. CDR3 in amino acids: CASSWGTQDSGANVLTF. The DNA for the CDR3 is TGCGCCAGCAGCTGGGGGACACAAGACTCTGGGGCCAACGTCCTGACTTTC.

This clone was detected only a few times. The chain is built from TRBV7-3 and TRBJ2-1, with a tentative D call TRBD2 (5 bases). V lost 5 bases, J lost 6 bases, and 14 bases lay in between. Germline values: CDR1 SGHTA, CDR2 FQGTGA. This CDR3 region has 14 residues. This chain's CDR3 is CASSPLGNGNEQFF. CDR3 DNA sequence: TGTGCCAGCAGCCCCCTCGGGAATGGCAATGAGCAGTTCTTC.

The gene calls are TRBV6-2 or TRBV6-3 and TRBJ1-1; no reliable D call. This CDR3 contains 15 residues. V was pared by 3 bases and J by 4 bases, with 15 bases between. Germline V gene lookup returns CDR1 MNHEY and CDR2 SVGEGT. The CDR3 here is CASSYGTFRGTEAFF. The CDR3 DNA is TGTGCCAGCAGTTATGGAACGTTTCGGGGCACTGAAGCTTTCTTT.

V gene TRBV11-2 combines with J gene TRBJ1-4; a possible D gene is TRBD1 (6 bases). The CDR3 is made up of 15 amino acids. Germline assignment: CDR1 SGHAT and CDR2 FQNNGV. V lost 5 bases, J lost 0 bases, and 10 bases lay in between. The CDR3 loop is CASSAHRATNEKLFF. CDR3 nucleotides: TGTGCCAGCAGCGCCCACAGGGCAACTAATGAAAAACTGTTTTTT.

This chain uses TRBV5-1 with TRBJ2-5, with 8 bases fitting TRBD2. The CDR3 sequence is 15 residues long. Germline V gene lookup returns CDR1 SGHRS and CDR2 YFSETQ. V was pared by 0 bases and J by 2 bases, with 3 bases of the junction left unmatched. CDR3 region: CASSLASSGQETQYF. CDR3 sequence (DNA): TGCGCCAGCAGCTTGGCCTCTAGCGGGCAAGAGACCCAGTACTTC.

The V gene is TRBV25-1, the J gene TRBJ1-1; D possibly corresponds to TRBD1 (6 bases). V dropped 3 bases and J dropped 1 base, with 18 bases sitting between them. There are 17 residues in the CDR3. Germline lookup yields CDR1 MGHDK and CDR2 SYGVNS. CDR3 DNA: TGTGCCAGCAGTGACACGGGAGGGACATTCGGGAACACTGAAGCTTTCTTT. Translation gives CASSDTGGTFGNTEAFF.

The chain is built from TRBV29-1 and TRBJ1-2; the D gene is possibly TRBD1 (6 bases). The CDR3 totals 12 residues. The V gene's germline CDR1 is SQVTM and CDR2 ANQGSEA. With 3 bases removed from V and 4 bases from J, the gap between germline ends came to 9 bases. CDR3 DNA: TGCAGCGTTGAGGGGGCGGTCTATGGCTACACCTTC. Translated, it gives CSVEGAVYGYTF.

The V gene is TRBV18, the J gene TRBJ1-1; perhaps TRBD1 as D (5 bases). V was pared by 5 bases and J by 2 bases, with 18 bases between. There are 16 residues in the CDR3. Germline CDR1 and CDR2: KGHSH and LQKENI. For the CDR3, the DNA is TGTGCCAGCTCAACCGGCGGGACCCCCATAAACACTGAAGCTTTCTTT. Its translation: CASSTGGTPINTEAFF.

The chain joins TRBV5-6 to TRBJ1-2; 8 nucleotides agree with TRBD1. Unmatched junction bases numbered 2, after V lost 0 bases and J lost 4 bases. Per germline, CDR1 SGHDT and CDR2 YYEEEE. CDR3 size: 14 residues. CDR3 DNA sequence: TGTGCCAGCAGCTTGGGACAGGGGATCTATGGCTACACCTTC. It yields the protein CASSLGQGIYGYTF.

This chain joins TRBV27 and TRBJ2-5, with D possibly being TRBD1 (6 bases). The ends were cut back, 6 bases at V and 4 bases at J, with 21 bases in the middle. Per the germline V gene, CDR1 is MNHEY and CDR2 is SMNVEV (reference sequence). CDR3 length: 16 residues. CDR3 sequence reads: CASRPDRRLRGETQYF. As DNA, the CDR3 is TGTGCCAGCAGACCAGACAGGAGGCTTAGAGGAGAGACCCAGTACTTC.

The gene calls are TRBV5-1 and TRBJ1-1; 11 positions match TRBD1. Looked up from germline, CDR1 is SGHRS and CDR2 is YFSETQ. V was pared by 0 bases and J by 6 bases, with 1 base of the junction left unmatched. This CDR3 region has 14 residues. The CDR3 sequence is CASSLGTGGSEAFF. In DNA form, the CDR3 reads TGCGCCAGCAGCTTGGGGACAGGGGGCTCTGAAGCTTTCTTT.

The sample holds one count of this clone. The chain uses TRBV27 and TRBJ2-7; 9 positions agree with TRBD1. This CDR3 region has 14 residues. Per germline, CDR1 MNHEY and CDR2 SMNVEV (reference sequence). Germline trimming cut 6 bases from V and 7 bases from J; bases unmatched to any gene: 10. CDR3 loop: CASRRQQGAREQYF. CDR3 nucleotide sequence: TGTGCCAGCAGAAGACAACAGGGGGCTCGGGAGCAGTACTTC.

This clone was seen only a few times. Other DNA sequences in the sample encode the same CDR3. This chain links TRBV12-3 or TRBV12-4 with TRBJ1-1; D is ambiguous. CDR3 length: 13 amino acids. V dropped 3 bases and J dropped 0 bases, with 5 bases sitting between them. The CDR3 reads CASSFRVNTEAFF. DNA for the CDR3: TGTGCCAGCAGTTTTAGAGTGAACACTGAAGCTTTCTTT.

The chain employs TRBV9 and TRBJ2-3; 11 positions match TRBD1. Germline V lookup: CDR1 SGDLS, CDR2 YYNGEE. V lost 0 bases and J lost 7; bases outside the gene matches: 4. The length of the CDR3 is 15 residues. The CDR3 sequence is CASSVGTGGTHTQYF. The CDR3 bases are TGTGCCAGCAGCGTAGGGACAGGGGGCACCCATACGCAGTATTTT.

This clone came up once. The rearrangement joins TRBV18 to TRBJ2-3, with D unclear. The V gene lost 4 bases and the J gene lost 1 base, with 9 bases spanning the gap. The length of the CDR3 is 14 residues. The germline gives CDR1 KGHSH, CDR2 LQKENI. CDR3 nucleotides: TGTGCCAGCTCACTATCCCGGGGCACAGATACGCAGTATTTT. This encodes CASSLSRGTDTQYF. Full variable domain (missing parts from reference TRBV18 and TRBJ2-3): NAGVMQNPRHLVRRRGQEARLRCSPMKGHSHVYWYRQLPEEGLKFMVYLQKENIIDESGMPKERFSAEFPKEGPSILRIQQVVRGDSAAYFCASSLSRGTDTQYFGPGTRLTVL.

The chain couples TRBV29-1 to TRBJ1-5; D unclear. The ends were cut back, 4 bases at V and 3 bases at J, with 10 bases in the middle. The germline V gene encodes CDR1 SQVTM and CDR2 ANQGSEA. The CDR3 length is 13 residues. CDR3 sequence (DNA): TGCAGCGTTGGTATATCTTTCAATCAGCCCCAGCATTTT. Translated, it gives CSVGISFNQPQHF.

This rearrangement joins TRBV28 to TRBJ1-4, with D hard to call. V lost 6 bases, J lost 0 bases, and 11 bases lay in between. Per germline, CDR1 MDHEN and CDR2 SYDVKM. The CDR3 spans 15 residues. In DNA, the CDR3 is TGTGCCAGCAGATCCCAACGGGCAACTAATGAAAAACTGTTTTTT. It specifies CASRSQRATNEKLFF.

The chain joins TRBV6-2 or TRBV6-3 to TRBJ2-3; 9 bases agree with TRBD2. This CDR3 is built from 16 residues. Losses at the gene ends were 5 bases for V and 0 bases for J; bases not matched to a gene: 6. Germline CDR1 is MNHEY and CDR2 is SVGEGT. The CDR3 reads CASSRRLADSTDTQYF. CDR3 DNA: TGTGCCAGCAGTCGAAGACTAGCGGATAGCACAGATACGCAGTATTTT.

The chain couples TRBV9 to TRBJ1-6; 8 nucleotides agree with TRBD1. Per the germline V gene, CDR1 is SGDLS and CDR2 is YYNGEE. Unmatched junction bases numbered 6, after V lost 3 bases and J lost 7 bases. This CDR3 comprises 15 residues. CDR3 DNA sequence: TGTGCCAGCAGCGCCCTGACAGGGGCCAATTCACCCCTCCACTTT. The encoded protein is CASSALTGANSPLHF.